A single sample is the source of the 17 T cell receptor beta chains below, sequenced in a study of blood T cell repertoires in COVID-19. Repertoires were generated with immunoSEQ multiplex PCR, while TCRdb's copy carries only in-frame clones and drops some. The sample lists just over 650,000 clones; approximately 90% were seen once. The sample comprised peripheral blood. The receptors come from a young woman with acute or convalescent COVID-19.

The chain couples TRBV2 to TRBJ2-1; 11 nucleotides line up with TRBD2. V gave up 3 bases and J gave up 3 bases; unmatched junction bases: 7. CDR1 is SNHLY, CDR2 FYNNEI, per germline. CDR3 length equals 17 residues. This chain's CDR3 is CASSEGSGGAIYNEQFF. CDR3 nucleotides: TGTGCCAGCAGTGAGGGTAGCGGGGGGGCGATCTACAATGAGCAGTTCTTC.

The CDR3 region is CASSHMIKGQGPVYGYTF. For the CDR3, the DNA is TGCGCCAGCAGCCATATGATAAAGGGACAGGGACCGGTCTATGGCTACACCTTC. This chain joins TRBV4-1 and TRBJ1-2; 9 bases align to TRBD1. Looked up from germline, CDR1 is MGHRA and CDR2 is YSYEKL. This CDR3 spans 18 amino acids. V lost 3 bases, J lost 4 bases, and 15 bases stayed unmatched.

The chain has TRBV5-6 and TRBJ1-1; 9 nucleotides agree with TRBD1. This CDR3 spans 16 amino acids. Germline V CDR1 and CDR2: SGHDT, YYEEEE. J was trimmed by 2 bases and V by 6 bases; bases with no gene match: 11. CDR3 coding DNA: TGTGCCAGCAACCCGGGACAGGGCACGCGAAACACTGAAGCTTTCTTT. Its protein is CASNPGQGTRNTEAFF.

This clone occurred once. The chain recombines TRBV19 with TRBJ1-1; TRBD1 is a possible D gene (6 bases). Trimming left V 9 bases short and J 6 bases short, with 23 bases between. The germline CDR1 and CDR2 sequences are LNHDA and SQIVND (reference sequence). The CDR3 runs 15 residues. The CDR3 loop reads CASSLSVAGASEAFF. The CDR3 DNA sequence: TGTGCCAGCAGTCTCTCGGTGGCAGGGGCTTCTGAAGCTTTCTTT.

This clone occurred once. V and J are TRBV12-5 and TRBJ1-1; D gene uncertain. Trimming removed 1 base from V and 1 base from J, with 4 bases in between. The CDR3 is 13 residues long. Germline CDR1 and CDR2: LGHNT and FRNRAP. Here the CDR3 reads CASGLGANTEAFF. In DNA form, the CDR3 reads TGTGCTAGTGGTTTGGGGGCGAACACTGAAGCTTTCTTT.

About this clone itself: The junction shows a germline mismatch at one end, possibly a read error. The V call is TRBV6-5, the J call TRBJ2-3; D may be TRBD1 (5 bases). CDR3 length: 16 amino acids. Germline V gene lookup returns CDR1 MNHEY and CDR2 SVGAGI. CDR3 protein: CASRYFDTEWGNTQYF. CDR3 bases: TGTGCCAGCAGATACTTCGACACGGAGTGGGGCAATACGCAGTATTTT.

In the case of this clone: Other DNA sequences in this specimen translate into the identical CDR3. The CDR3 DNA reads as TGCAGCGTTGAGGGAGGGAGTGGAAACACCATATATTTT. Its translation: CSVEGGSGNTIYF. The V gene is TRBV29-1, the J gene TRBJ1-3, with D unclear. Trimming pared 3 bases from V and 3 bases from J, leaving 9 bases between. CDR1 and CDR2 (germline): SQVTM, ANQGSEA. The CDR3 runs 13 residues.

This chain links TRBV12-5 with TRBJ2-7, with 7 bases lining up with TRBD1. V was pared by 3 bases and J by 3 bases, with 11 bases of the junction left unmatched. Germline assignment: CDR1 LGHNT and CDR2 FRNRAP. This CDR3 spans 16 amino acids. CDR3 sequence (DNA): TGTGCTAGTGGTTTTTACCCTCTGGGACAGTTCTACGAGCAGTACTTC. Its translation is CASGFYPLGQFYEQYF.

The chain employs TRBV13 and TRBJ1-2, with D unclear. The CDR3 is 14 amino acids. Germline CDR1 is PRHDT and CDR2 is FYEKMQ (reference sequence). V was clipped by 5 bases and J by 4 bases, with 14 bases between them. The CDR3 DNA reads as TGTGCCAGCAGCAACTTCCGAACTCCCTATGGCTACACCTTC. This translates into CASSNFRTPYGYTF.

Of note for this clone: This specimen includes other DNA sequences encoding the same CDR3. The gene calls are TRBV18 and TRBJ2-1; the match to TRBD1 covers 7 bases. Germline-derived CDR1 and CDR2 are KGHSH and LQKENI. The CDR3 spans 13 residues. The trim removed 3 bases at V and 5 bases at J, leaving 1 base unmatched. CDR3 in DNA: TGTGCCAGCTCACCGGGGACAGACAATGAGCAGTTCTTC. This encodes CASSPGTDNEQFF.

The V and J genes are TRBV7-9 and TRBJ2-2; a weak D match, TRBD1 (6 bases). This CDR3 contains 14 residues. Trimming took 3 bases from V and 8 from J, leaving 13 bases between them. Germline V CDR1 and CDR2: SEHNR, FQNEAQ (reference sequence). The CDR3 is CASSFTGTKGELFF. CDR3 coding DNA: TGTGCCAGCAGCTTCACCGGGACAAAGGGGGAGCTGTTTTTT.

This CDR3 is CASSIAGGSGELFF. Written as DNA, the CDR3 is TGTGCCAGTAGTATAGCGGGGGGGTCCGGGGAGCTGTTTTTT. This sequence joins TRBV19 and TRBJ2-2; 8 bases match TRBD2. V lost 1 base to trimming and J lost 6 bases; unmatched junction nucleotides: 1. The germline V gene has CDR1 LNHDA and CDR2 SQIVND (reference sequence). CDR3 length: 14 residues.

The CDR3 spells CSASTGPQKRAFF. For the CDR3, the DNA is TGCAGTGCTAGTACGGGTCCACAAAAACGGGCTTTCTTT. The chain has TRBV20-1 and TRBJ1-1; D is undetermined. The CDR3 sequence is 13 residues long. V was shortened by 3 bases and J by 11 bases, with 19 bases between the two germline ends. The germline V gene has CDR1 DFQATT and CDR2 SNEGSKA (reference sequence).

The genes are TRBV4-3 and TRBJ2-3; D gene uncertain. The CDR3 is 15 residues long. Germline V gives CDR1 LGHNA, CDR2 YSLEER. V was pared by 3 bases and J by 3 bases, with 13 bases between. The CDR3 region has the DNA TGCGCCAGCAGCCACCTCACACGCCAGACAGATACGCAGTATTTT. It specifies CASSHLTRQTDTQYF.

The chain has TRBV2 and TRBJ1-1, with TRBD1 matching 9 bases. The CDR3 extends over 14 amino acids. The V segment lost 7 bases and the J segment 2 bases; nucleotides outside the gene matches: 5. Per the germline V gene, CDR1 is SNHLY and CDR2 is FYNNEI. Here the CDR3 reads CASTLTGGNTEAFF. In DNA, the CDR3 is TGTGCCAGCACCTTGACAGGGGGAAACACTGAAGCTTTCTTT.

This clone was found a few times. This sample also contains other DNA sequences that code for the same CDR3. The V call is TRBV5-6, the J call TRBJ1-2, with 8 bases fitting TRBD1. CDR1 SGHDT and CDR2 YYEEEE come from the germline V gene. J was trimmed by 2 bases and V by 2 bases; bases with no gene match: 5. The CDR3 is 15 residues long. The CDR3 nucleotides read TGTGCCAGCAGCTTAGGACAGGGCGCGAACTATGGCTACACCTTC. This translates into CASSLGQGANYGYTF.

The chain recombines TRBV5-6 with TRBJ1-2; D not certain. Germline CDR1 reads SGHDT; CDR2 reads YYEEEE. Between the trimmed V and J ends, which lost 4 bases and 4 bases, there was a span of 14 bases. The CDR3 consists of 14 residues. The CDR3 protein is CASSPPDSFYGYTF. DNA of the CDR3: TGTGCCAGCAGCCCCCCGGACTCTTTCTATGGCTACACCTTC. Based on the CDR3 plus reference TRBV5-6 and TRBJ1-2, the full variable domain is DAGVTQSPTHLIKTRGQQVTLRCSPKSGHDTVSWYQQALGQGPQFIFQYYEEEERQRGNFPDRFSGHQFPNYSSELNVNALLLGDSALYLCASSPPDSFYGYTFGSGTRLTVV.